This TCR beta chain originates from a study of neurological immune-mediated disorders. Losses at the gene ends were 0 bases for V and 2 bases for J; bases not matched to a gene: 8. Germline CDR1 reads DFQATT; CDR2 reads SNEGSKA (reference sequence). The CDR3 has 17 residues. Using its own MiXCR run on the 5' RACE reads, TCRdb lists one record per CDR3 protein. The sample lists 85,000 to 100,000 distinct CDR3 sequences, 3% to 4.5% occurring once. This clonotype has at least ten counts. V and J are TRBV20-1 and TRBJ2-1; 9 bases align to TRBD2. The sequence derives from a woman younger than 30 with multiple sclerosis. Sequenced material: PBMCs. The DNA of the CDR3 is TGCAGTGCTAGAGATAGATTCGCTAGCGGGACCTACAATGAGCAGTTCTTC. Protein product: CSARDRFASGTYNEQFF.